Presented here are 3 T cell receptor beta chains from one specimen sequenced in a study of blood T cell repertoires in COVID-19. Using immunoSEQ multiplex PCR, the repertoire was profiled, and TCRdb retains in-frame clones only, with some absent. The sample holds approximately 230,000 clones, more than 70% seen once. Source material: peripheral blood. The receptors shown here come from a woman between 25 and 40 years old with COVID-19, enrolled during active disease.

The V gene is TRBV7-9, the J gene TRBJ2-7; TRBD1 is a possible D gene (6 bases). There are 15 residues in the CDR3. V was clipped by 6 bases and J by 5 bases, with 20 bases between them. Germline CDR1 is SEHNR and CDR2 is FQNEAQ (reference sequence). CDR3 amino acids: CASSRRRQGHDEQYF. The DNA for the CDR3 is TGTGCCAGCAGTCGTAGGAGGCAGGGGCACGACGAGCAGTACTTC.

The genes are TRBV7-9 and TRBJ1-3, with D unclear. The CDR3 runs to 13 residues. V was pared by 7 bases and J by 2 bases, with 9 bases between. Germline V gene data show CDR1 as SEHNR and CDR2 as FQNEAQ (reference sequence). The CDR3 coding sequence is TGTGCCAGCACGGGCCTCCCTGGAAACACCATATATTTT. This gives the protein CASTGLPGNTIYF.

This clone has only one observation. The chain recombines TRBV6-6 with TRBJ1-5, with 8 bases that match TRBD1. The CDR3 loop spans 13 amino acids. Trimming cost V 8 bases and J 6 bases; bases outside gene matches: 6. The germline gives CDR1 MNHNY, CDR2 SVGAGI (reference sequence). As DNA, the CDR3 is TGTGCCAGCCGACAGGGGACTTCTCAGCCCCAGCATTTT. Translating it yields CASRQGTSQPQHF.